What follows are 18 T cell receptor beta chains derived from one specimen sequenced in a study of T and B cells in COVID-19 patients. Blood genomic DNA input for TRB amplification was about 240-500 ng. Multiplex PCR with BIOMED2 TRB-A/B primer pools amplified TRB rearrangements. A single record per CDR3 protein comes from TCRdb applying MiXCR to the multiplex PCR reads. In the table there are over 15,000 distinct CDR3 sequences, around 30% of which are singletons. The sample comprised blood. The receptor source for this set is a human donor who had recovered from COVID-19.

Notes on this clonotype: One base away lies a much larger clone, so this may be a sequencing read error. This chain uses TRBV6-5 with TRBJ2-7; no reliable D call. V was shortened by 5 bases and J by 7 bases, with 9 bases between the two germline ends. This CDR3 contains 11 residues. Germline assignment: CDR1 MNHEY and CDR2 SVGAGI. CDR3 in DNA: TGTGCCAGCAGTGGGTCTTGGGAGCAGTACTTC. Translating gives CASSGSWEQYF.

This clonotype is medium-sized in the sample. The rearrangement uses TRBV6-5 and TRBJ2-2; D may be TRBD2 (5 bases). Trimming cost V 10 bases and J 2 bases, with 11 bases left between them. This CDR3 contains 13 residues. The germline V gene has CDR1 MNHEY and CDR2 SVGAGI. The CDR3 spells CATTDLNTGELFF. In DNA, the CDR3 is TGTGCCACAACGGACTTAAACACCGGGGAGCTGTTTTTT.

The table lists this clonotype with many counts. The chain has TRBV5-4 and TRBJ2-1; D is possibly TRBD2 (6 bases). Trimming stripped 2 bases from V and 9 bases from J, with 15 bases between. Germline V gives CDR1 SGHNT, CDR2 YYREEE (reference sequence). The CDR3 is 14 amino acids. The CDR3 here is CASSLMRLDGEQFF. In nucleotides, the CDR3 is TGTGCCAGCAGCTTAATGAGACTAGACGGTGAGCAGTTCTTC. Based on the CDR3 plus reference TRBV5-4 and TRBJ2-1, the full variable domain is ETGVTQSPTHLIKTRGQQVTLRCSSQSGHNTVSWYQQALGQGPQFIFQYYREEENGRGNFPPRFSGLQFPNYSSELNVNALELDDSALYLCASSLMRLDGEQFFGPGTRLTVL.

The CDR3 DNA follows: TGTGCCAGCAGCAATACAGGGGGCAGGGAGACCCAGTACTTC. Its protein is CASSNTGGRETQYF. The chain links TRBV11-2 to TRBJ2-5; 9 bases are a match to TRBD1. Germline loops: CDR1 SGHAT, CDR2 FQNNGV. This CDR3 has 14 amino acids. Losses at the gene ends were 5 bases for V and 5 bases for J; bases not matched to a gene: 6.

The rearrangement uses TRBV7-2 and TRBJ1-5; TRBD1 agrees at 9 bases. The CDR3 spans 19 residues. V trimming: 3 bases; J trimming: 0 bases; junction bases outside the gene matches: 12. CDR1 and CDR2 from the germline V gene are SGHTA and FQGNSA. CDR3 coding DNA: TGTGCCAGCAGCTTTAGTCCGGGACAGGGTCCTTATAGCAATCAGCCCCAGCATTTT. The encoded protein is CASSFSPGQGPYSNQPQHF.

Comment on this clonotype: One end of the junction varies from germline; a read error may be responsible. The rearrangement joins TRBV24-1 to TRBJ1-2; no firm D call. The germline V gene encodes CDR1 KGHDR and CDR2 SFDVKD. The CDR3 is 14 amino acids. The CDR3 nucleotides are TGTGCCACCAGTGATGATGTCTTGGGCTATGGCTTCACCTTC. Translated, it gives CATSDDVLGYGFTF.

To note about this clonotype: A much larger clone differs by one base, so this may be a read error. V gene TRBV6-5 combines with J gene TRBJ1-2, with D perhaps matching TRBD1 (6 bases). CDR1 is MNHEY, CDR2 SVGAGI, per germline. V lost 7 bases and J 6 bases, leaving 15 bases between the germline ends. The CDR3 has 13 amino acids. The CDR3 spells CASKRGIGDGYTF. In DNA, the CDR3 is TGTGCCAGCAAAAGGGGGATAGGAGATGGCTACACCTTC.

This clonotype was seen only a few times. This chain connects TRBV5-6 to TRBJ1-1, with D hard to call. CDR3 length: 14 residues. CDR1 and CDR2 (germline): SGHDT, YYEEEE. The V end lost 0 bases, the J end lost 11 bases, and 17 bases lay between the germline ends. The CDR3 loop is CASSLAGTDGWAFF. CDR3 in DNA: TGTGCCAGCAGCTTGGCGGGCACCGATGGATGGGCTTTCTTT.

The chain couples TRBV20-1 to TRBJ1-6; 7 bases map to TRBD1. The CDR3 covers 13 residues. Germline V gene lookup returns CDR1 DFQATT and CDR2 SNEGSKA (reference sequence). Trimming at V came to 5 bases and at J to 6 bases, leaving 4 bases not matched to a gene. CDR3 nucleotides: TGCAGTGCTGAGACAGGGTCTAATTCACCCCTCCACTTT. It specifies CSAETGSNSPLHF.

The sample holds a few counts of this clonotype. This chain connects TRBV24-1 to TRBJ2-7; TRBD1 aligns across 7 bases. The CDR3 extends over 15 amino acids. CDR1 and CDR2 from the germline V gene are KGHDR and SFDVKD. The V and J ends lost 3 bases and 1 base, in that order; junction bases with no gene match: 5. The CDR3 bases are TGTGCCACCAGTGATGGGAGACAGGGATCCTACGAGCAGTACTTC. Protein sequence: CATSDGRQGSYEQYF.

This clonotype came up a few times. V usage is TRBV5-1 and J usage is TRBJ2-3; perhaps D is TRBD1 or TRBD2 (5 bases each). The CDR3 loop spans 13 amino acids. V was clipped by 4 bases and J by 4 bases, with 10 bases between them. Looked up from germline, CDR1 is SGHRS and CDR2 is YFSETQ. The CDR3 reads CASSTRGPDTQYF. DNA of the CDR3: TGCGCCAGCAGCACGAGGGGCCCAGATACGCAGTATTTT. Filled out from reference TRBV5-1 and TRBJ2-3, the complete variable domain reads KAGVTQTPRYLIKTRGQQVTLSCSPISGHRSVSWYQQTPGQGLQFLFEYFSETQRNKGNFPGRFSGRQFSNSRSEMNVSTLELGDSALYLCASSTRGPDTQYFGPGTRLTVL.

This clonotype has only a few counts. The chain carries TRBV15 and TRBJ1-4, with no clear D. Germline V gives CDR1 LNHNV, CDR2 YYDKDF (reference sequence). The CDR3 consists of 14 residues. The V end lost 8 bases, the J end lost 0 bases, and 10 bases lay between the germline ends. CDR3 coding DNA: TGTGCCACCTGCGAGACCTCAACTAATGAAAAACTGTTTTTT. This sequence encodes CATCETSTNEKLFF.

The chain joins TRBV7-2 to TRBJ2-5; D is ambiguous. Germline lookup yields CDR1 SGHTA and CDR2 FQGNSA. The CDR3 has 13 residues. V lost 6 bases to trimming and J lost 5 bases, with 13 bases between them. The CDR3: CASSLPGLETQYF. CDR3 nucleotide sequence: TGTGCCAGCAGTTTACCGGGTTTGGAGACCCAGTACTTC.

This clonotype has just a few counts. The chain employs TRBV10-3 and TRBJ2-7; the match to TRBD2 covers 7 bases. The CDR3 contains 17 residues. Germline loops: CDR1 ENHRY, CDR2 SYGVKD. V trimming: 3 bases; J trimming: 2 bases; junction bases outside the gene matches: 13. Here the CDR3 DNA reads TGTGCCATCAGTGATGACGGGGGGTCAGGGAATCCCTACGAGCAGTACTTC. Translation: CAISDDGGSGNPYEQYF.

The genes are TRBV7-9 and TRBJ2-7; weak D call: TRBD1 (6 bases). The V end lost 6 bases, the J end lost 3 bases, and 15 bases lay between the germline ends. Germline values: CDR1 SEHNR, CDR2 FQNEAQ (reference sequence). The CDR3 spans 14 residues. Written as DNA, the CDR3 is TGTGCCAGCAGAAGCAAGGACAGTTTCTACGAGCAGTACTTC. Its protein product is CASRSKDSFYEQYF.

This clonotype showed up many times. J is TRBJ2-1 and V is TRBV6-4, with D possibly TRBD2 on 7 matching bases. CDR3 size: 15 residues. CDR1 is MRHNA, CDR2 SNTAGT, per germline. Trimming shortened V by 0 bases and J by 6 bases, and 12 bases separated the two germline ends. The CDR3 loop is CASSDSGGTLNEQFF. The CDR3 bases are TGTGCCAGCAGTGACTCGGGAGGGACACTCAATGAGCAGTTCTTC.

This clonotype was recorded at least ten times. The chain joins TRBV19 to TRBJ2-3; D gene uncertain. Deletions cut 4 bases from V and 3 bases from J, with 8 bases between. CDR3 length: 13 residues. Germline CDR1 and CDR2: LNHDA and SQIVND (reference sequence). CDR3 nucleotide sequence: TGTGCCAGTAGTACTGATCCTACAGATACGCAGTATTTT. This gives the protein CASSTDPTDTQYF.

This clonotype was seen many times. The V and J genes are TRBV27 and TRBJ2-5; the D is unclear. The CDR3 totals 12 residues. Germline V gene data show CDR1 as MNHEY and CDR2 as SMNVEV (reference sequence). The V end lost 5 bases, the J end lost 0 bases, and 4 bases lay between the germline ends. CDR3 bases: TGTGCCAGCAGTACGAACCAAGAGACCCAGTACTTC. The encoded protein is CASSTNQETQYF.